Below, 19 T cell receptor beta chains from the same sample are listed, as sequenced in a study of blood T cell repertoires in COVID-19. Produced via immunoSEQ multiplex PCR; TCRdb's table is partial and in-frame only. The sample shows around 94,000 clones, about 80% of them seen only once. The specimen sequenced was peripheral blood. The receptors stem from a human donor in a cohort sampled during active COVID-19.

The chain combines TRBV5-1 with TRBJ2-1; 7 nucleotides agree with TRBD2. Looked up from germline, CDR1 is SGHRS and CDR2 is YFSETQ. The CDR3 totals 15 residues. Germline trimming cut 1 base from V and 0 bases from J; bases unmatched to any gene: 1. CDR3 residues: CASSLSGVSYNEQFF. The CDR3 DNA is TGCGCCAGCAGCTTGAGCGGGGTCTCCTACAATGAGCAGTTCTTC.

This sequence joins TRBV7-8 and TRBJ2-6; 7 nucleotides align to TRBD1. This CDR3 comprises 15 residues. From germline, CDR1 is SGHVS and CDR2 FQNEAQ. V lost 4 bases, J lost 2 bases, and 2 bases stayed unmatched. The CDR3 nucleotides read TGTGCCAGCAGCTCCGGACAGGCTGGGGCCAACGTCCTGACTTTC. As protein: CASSSGQAGANVLTF.

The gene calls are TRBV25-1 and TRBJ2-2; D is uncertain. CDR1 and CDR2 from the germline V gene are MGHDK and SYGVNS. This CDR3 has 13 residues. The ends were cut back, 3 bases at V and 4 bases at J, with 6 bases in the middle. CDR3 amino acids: CASSDTFTGELFF. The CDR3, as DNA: TGTGCCAGCAGTGACACTTTCACCGGGGAGCTGTTTTTT.

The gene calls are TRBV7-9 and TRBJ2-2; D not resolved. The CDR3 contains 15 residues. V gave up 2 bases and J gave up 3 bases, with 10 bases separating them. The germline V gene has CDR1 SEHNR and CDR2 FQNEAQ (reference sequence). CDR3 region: CASSLSRLYTGELFF. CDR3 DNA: TGTGCCAGCAGCTTATCCCGACTTTACACCGGGGAGCTGTTTTTT. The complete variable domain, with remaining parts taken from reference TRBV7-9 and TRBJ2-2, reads DTGVSQNPRHKITKRGQNVTFRCDPISEHNRLYWYRQTLGQGPEFLTYFQNEAQLEKSRLLSDRFSAERPKGSFSTLEIQRTEQGDSAMYLCASSLSRLYTGELFFGEGSRLTVL.

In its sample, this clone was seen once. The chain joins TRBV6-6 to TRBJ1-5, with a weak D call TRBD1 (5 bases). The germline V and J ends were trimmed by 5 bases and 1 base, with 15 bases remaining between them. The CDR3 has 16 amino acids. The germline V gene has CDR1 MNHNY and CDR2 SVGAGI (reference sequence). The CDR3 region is CASSLSGGRSNQPQHF. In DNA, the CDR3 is TGTGCCAGCAGTCTATCCGGGGGACGGAGCAATCAGCCCCAGCATTTT.

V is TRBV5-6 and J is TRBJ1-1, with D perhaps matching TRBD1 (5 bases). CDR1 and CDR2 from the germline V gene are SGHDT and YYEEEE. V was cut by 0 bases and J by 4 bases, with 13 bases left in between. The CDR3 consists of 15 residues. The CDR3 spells CASSLGSSGGTEAFF. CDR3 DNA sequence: TGTGCCAGCAGCTTGGGATCCTCGGGGGGCACTGAAGCTTTCTTT.

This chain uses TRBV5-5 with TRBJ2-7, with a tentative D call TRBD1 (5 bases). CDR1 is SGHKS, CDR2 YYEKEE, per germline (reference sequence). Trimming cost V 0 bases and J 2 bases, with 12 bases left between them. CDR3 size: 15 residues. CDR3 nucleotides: TGTGCCAGCAGCTTGGGGGCAGGGATAACCTACGAGCAGTACTTC. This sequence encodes CASSLGAGITYEQYF.

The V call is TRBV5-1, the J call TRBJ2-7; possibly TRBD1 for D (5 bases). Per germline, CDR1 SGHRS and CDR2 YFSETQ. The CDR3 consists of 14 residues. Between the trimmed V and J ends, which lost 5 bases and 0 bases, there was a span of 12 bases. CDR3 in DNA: TGCGCCAGCAGTTCCGGACATAGCTCCTACGAGCAGTACTTC. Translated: CASSSGHSSYEQYF.

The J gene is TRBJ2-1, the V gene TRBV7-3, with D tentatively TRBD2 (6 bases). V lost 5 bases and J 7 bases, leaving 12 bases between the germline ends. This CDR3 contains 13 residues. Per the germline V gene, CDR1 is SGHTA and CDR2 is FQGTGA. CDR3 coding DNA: TGTGCCAGCAGCCGGACTATTGGGAATGAGCAGTTCTTC. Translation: CASSRTIGNEQFF.

The DNA of the CDR3 is TGTGCCAGCAGCCCCGAGGACAGCAATAGCAATCAGCCCCAGCATTTT. Its translation is CASSPEDSNSNQPQHF. The J gene is TRBJ1-5, the V gene TRBV4-2, with D possibly TRBD1 on 6 matching bases. CDR1 and CDR2 from the germline V gene are LGHNA and YNFKEQ. V shed 4 bases and J shed 0 bases, with 13 bases lying between them. CDR3 length equals 16 residues.

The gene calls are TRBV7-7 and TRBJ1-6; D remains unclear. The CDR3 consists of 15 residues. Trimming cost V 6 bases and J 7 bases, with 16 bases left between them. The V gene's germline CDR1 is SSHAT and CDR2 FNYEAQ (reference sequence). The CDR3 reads CASRRDLSGNSPLHF. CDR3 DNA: TGTGCCAGCAGGCGCGACCTCTCCGGGAATTCACCCCTCCACTTT.

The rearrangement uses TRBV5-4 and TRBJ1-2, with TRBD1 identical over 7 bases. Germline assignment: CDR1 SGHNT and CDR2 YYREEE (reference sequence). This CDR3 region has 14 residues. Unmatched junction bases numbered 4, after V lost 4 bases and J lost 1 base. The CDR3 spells CASSRTGFNYGYTF. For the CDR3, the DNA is TGTGCCAGCAGCAGGACAGGATTTAACTATGGCTACACCTTC.

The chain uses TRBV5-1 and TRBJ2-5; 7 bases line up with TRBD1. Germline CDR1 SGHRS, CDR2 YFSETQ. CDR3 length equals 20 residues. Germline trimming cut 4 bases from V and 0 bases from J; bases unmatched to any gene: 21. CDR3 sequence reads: CASSPYLQGLESLYQETQYF. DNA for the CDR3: TGCGCCAGCAGCCCGTACCTACAGGGGCTAGAGTCCCTGTACCAAGAGACCCAGTACTTC.

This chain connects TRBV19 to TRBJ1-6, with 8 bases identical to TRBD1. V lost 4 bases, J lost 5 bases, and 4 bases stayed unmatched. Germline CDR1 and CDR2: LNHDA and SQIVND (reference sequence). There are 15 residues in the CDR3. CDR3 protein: CASSTPGQDNSPLHF. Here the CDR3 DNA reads TGTGCCAGTAGTACACCGGGACAGGATAATTCACCCCTCCACTTT.

For the CDR3, the DNA is TGTGCCAGCACCCCAAGTAGGGGAGGGCGGGCAGATACGCAGTATTTT. Translated: CASTPSRGGRADTQYF. This chain uses TRBV7-2 with TRBJ2-3; 7 nucleotides align to TRBD2. With 7 bases clipped from V and 4 bases from J, the junction kept 14 bases outside the gene matches. CDR3 length: 16 amino acids. Germline V gene sequence: CDR1 SGHTA, CDR2 FQGNSA.

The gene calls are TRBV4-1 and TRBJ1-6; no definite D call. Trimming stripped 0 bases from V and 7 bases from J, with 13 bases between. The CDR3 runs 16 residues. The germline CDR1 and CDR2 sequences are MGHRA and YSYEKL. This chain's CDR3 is CASSQEGIGGNSPLHF. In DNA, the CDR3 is TGCGCCAGCAGCCAAGAGGGGATAGGAGGCAATTCACCCCTCCACTTT.

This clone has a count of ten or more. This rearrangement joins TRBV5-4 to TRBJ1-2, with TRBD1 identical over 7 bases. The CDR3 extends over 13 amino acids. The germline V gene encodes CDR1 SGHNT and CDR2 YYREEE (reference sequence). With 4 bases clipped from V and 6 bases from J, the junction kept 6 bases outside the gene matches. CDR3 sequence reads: CASSPDRAHGYTF. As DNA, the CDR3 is TGTGCCAGCAGCCCTGACAGGGCCCATGGCTACACCTTC.

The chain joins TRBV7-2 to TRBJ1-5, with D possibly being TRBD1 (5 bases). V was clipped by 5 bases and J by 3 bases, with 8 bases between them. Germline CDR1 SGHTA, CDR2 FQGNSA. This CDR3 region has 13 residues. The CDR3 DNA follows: TGTGCCAGCAGCGCAGGGTACAATCAGCCCCAGCATTTT. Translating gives CASSAGYNQPQHF.

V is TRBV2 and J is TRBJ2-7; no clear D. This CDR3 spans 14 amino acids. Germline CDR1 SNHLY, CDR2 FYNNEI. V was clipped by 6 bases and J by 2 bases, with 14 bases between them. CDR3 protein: CASSFESLTYEQYF. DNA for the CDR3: TGTGCCAGCAGCTTCGAGAGCTTAACCTACGAGCAGTACTTC.